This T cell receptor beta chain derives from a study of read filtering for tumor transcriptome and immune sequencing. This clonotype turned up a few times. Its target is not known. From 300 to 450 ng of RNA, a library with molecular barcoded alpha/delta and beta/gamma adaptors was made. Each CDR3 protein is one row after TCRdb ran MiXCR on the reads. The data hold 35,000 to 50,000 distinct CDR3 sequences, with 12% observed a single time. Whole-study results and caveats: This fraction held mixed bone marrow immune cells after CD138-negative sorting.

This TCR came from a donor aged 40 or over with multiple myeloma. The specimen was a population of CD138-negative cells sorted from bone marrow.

CDR3 DNA sequence: TGTGCCAGCAGCGTAGCGGGCGGGACCCTGGATACGCAGTATTTT. This encodes CASSVAGGTLDTQYF. This chain links TRBV9 with TRBJ2-3, with TRBD2 as a possible D gene (6 bases). The CDR3 length is 15 residues. With 0 bases removed from V and 6 bases from J, the gap between germline ends came to 14 bases. CDR1 is SGDLS, CDR2 YYNGEE, per germline.